These 14 T cell receptor beta chains were sequenced from one sample in a study of T cells in Graves' hyperthyroidism and ophthalmopathy. What was amplified from RNA transcripts were TCR beta CDR3 regions. The study used the HTBI primer set for a first-round RT-PCR of the TCR CDR3. TCRdb called the multiplex PCR reads again in MiXCR, with one record for every CDR3 protein. The sample records some 350,000 distinct CDR3 sequences, roughly 13% being singletons. Source material: blood. These receptor sequences come from a woman in her 40s with Graves' ophthalmopathy.

This clonotype came up many times. The chain links TRBV28 to TRBJ2-7, with 8 nucleotides matching TRBD1. Germline lookup yields CDR1 MDHEN and CDR2 SYDVKM. There are 14 residues in the CDR3. With V trimmed by 5 bases and J by 4 bases, 7 bases remained unmatched. The CDR3, as DNA: TGTGCCAGCAGTAACTACAGGGGGTGGTACGAGCAGTACTTC. Its translation: CASSNYRGWYEQYF.

This clonotype occurred a few times. The chain employs TRBV7-8 and TRBJ2-7; 8 bases align to TRBD1. V lost 1 base to trimming and J lost 6 bases; unmatched junction nucleotides: 11. Germline assignment: CDR1 SGHVS and CDR2 FQNEAQ. The CDR3 length is 16 residues. The DNA of the CDR3 is TGTGCCAGCAGCTTAGGGACGTCGACAGGGGTTCTCGAGCAGTACTTC. It encodes CASSLGTSTGVLEQYF. The variable domain in full, with the rest retrieved from reference TRBV7-8 and TRBJ2-7, is GAGVSQSPRYKVAKRGQDVALRCDPISGHVSLFWYQQALGQGPEFLTYFQNEAQLDKSGLPSDRFFAERPEGSVSTLKIQRTQQEDSAVYLCASSLGTSTGVLEQYFGPGTRLTVT.

This clonotype was counted many times. The chain links TRBV3-1 to TRBJ2-5, with 11 bases fitting TRBD2. Germline assignment: CDR1 LGHDT and CDR2 YNNKEL (reference sequence). The CDR3 runs 16 residues. The junction had 7 bases not matched to a gene; V was cut back by 3 bases and J by 4 bases. The CDR3 bases are TGTGCCAGCAGCCATAGACTAGCGGGACTCCGAGAGACCCAGTACTTC. This sequence encodes CASSHRLAGLRETQYF.

The count of this clonotype is one. J is TRBJ2-1 and V is TRBV5-4; no clear D gene. The V gene's germline CDR1 is SGHNT and CDR2 YYREEE (reference sequence). The CDR3 runs 11 residues. The V gene lost 6 bases and the J gene lost 8 bases, with 9 bases spanning the gap. The CDR3 bases are TGTGCCAGCAACCGATTGGATGAGCAGTTCTTC. Translated, it gives CASNRLDEQFF. Looking up the rest from reference TRBV5-4 and TRBJ2-1 gives the full variable domain: ETGVTQSPTHLIKTRGQQVTLRCSSQSGHNTVSWYQQALGQGPQFIFQYYREEENGRGNFPPRFSGLQFPNYSSELNVNALELDDSALYLCASNRLDEQFFGPGTRLTVL.

This clonotype was detected many times. The CDR3 nucleotides are TGTGCCAGCAGCTTAGGGGGAGGGGGAAATGAGCAGTTCTTC. It yields the protein CASSLGGGGNEQFF. The V gene is TRBV7-2, the J gene TRBJ2-1; tentatively, D is TRBD2 (7 bases). CDR1 SGHTA and CDR2 FQGNSA come from the germline V gene. The V and J ends lost 1 base and 7 bases respectively, with 11 bases between them. The length of the CDR3 is 14 residues.

Notes on this clonotype: This may be a read error: a much more frequent sequence differs by one nucleotide. The J gene is TRBJ2-7, the V gene TRBV12-3 or TRBV12-4; TRBD2 might be the D (5 bases). V lost 6 bases, J lost 6 bases, and 18 bases lay in between. The CDR3 covers 14 residues. For the CDR3, the DNA is TGTGCCAGCAGCCGCGGGTGGGGTGGTGCCGAGCAGTACTTC. Translating it yields CASSRGWGGAEQYF.

This clonotype came up many times. V gene TRBV28 combines with J gene TRBJ2-1, with TRBD2 identical over 11 bases. CDR1 and CDR2 (germline): MDHEN, SYDVKM. The junction had 6 bases not matched to a gene; V was cut back by 8 bases and J by 3 bases. The CDR3 consists of 15 residues. The CDR3 region is CASGSGGGFYNEQFF. CDR3 nucleotides: TGTGCCAGCGGTAGCGGGGGGGGATTCTACAATGAGCAGTTCTTC.

The chain carries TRBV5-5 and TRBJ2-1, with 10 bases aligning to TRBD2. This CDR3 contains 15 residues. The germline V gene has CDR1 SGHKS and CDR2 YYEKEE (reference sequence). With 3 bases clipped from V and 9 bases from J, the junction kept 9 bases outside the gene matches. CDR3 loop: CASSSLAGGGSEQFF. CDR3 bases: TGTGCCAGCAGCTCCTTAGCGGGAGGAGGGAGTGAGCAGTTCTTC.

This clonotype showed up many times. V and J are TRBV6-1 and TRBJ1-2, with TRBD1 matching over 7 bases. CDR3 length: 14 residues. The V gene's germline CDR1 is MNHNS and CDR2 SASEGT. The junction had 8 bases not matched to a gene; V was cut back by 6 bases and J by 4 bases. The CDR3, as DNA: TGTGCCAGCAGCTCGACAGGGACGTTCTATGGCTACACCTTC. It codes for CASSSTGTFYGYTF.

This clonotype was found a few times. Written as DNA, the CDR3 is TGTGCCAGCAGTTACTCATGGGGGCTCGGAAACACCATATATTTT. The encoded protein is CASSYSWGLGNTIYF. The chain is built from TRBV6-5 and TRBJ1-3; weak D call: TRBD1 (6 bases). Looked up from germline, CDR1 is MNHEY and CDR2 is SVGAGI. The CDR3 length is 15 residues. The V gene lost 0 bases and the J gene lost 4 bases, with 10 bases spanning the gap.

This clonotype was seen repeatedly, ten times or more. The CDR3 region is CASSHRQGEAFF. CDR3 coding DNA: TGTGCCAGCAGCCACCGCCAGGGTGAAGCTTTCTTT. The J gene is TRBJ1-1, the V gene TRBV11-3, with a possible D match to TRBD1 (5 bases). Trimming removed 5 bases at V and 7 bases at J, with 11 bases between. Looked up from germline, CDR1 is SGHNT and CDR2 is YENEEA. The CDR3 has 12 residues.

At least ten counts were recorded for this clonotype. The rearrangement links TRBV6-1 to TRBJ2-5, with unresolved D. Deletions cut 4 bases from V and 2 bases from J, with 8 bases between. Germline V gene data show CDR1 as MNHNS and CDR2 as SASEGT. The length of the CDR3 is 13 residues. The CDR3: CASSGVVQETQYF. In nucleotides, the CDR3 is TGTGCCAGCAGTGGGGTGGTACAAGAGACCCAGTACTTC.

This clonotype was seen ten or more times. The chain has TRBV2 and TRBJ2-7, with 7 positions matching TRBD2. Losses at the gene ends were 2 bases for V and 7 bases for J; bases not matched to a gene: 11. The CDR3 is made up of 15 amino acids. Per the germline V gene, CDR1 is SNHLY and CDR2 is FYNNEI. Here the CDR3 reads CASSEMGLPRDEQYF. The CDR3 DNA reads as TGTGCCAGCAGTGAAATGGGACTACCTAGGGATGAGCAGTACTTC.

This clonotype has just a few counts. This chain uses TRBV27 with TRBJ2-1; tentative D call: TRBD2 (5 bases). V lost 1 base, J lost 5 bases, and 9 bases lay in between. Germline values: CDR1 MNHEY, CDR2 SMNVEV (reference sequence). The CDR3 consists of 14 residues. CDR3 sequence (DNA): TGTGCCAGCAGTTTATGGTCCGGGGACAATGAGCAGTTCTTC. This translates into CASSLWSGDNEQFF.